This T cell receptor beta chain is from a study of T cells and copy number aberrations in small-cell lung cancer. Study-level findings and limits: Tumors showed lower T-cell density, richness and clonality than adjacent lung, though density did not differ significantly. The study's sample size was small, so findings need validation.

Using immunoSEQ multiplex PCR, the repertoire was profiled, and TCRdb retains in-frame clones only, with some absent. The data contain 2,600 or so clones, approximately 82% of them singletons. Each donor had smoking or heavy second-hand smoke exposure. Points on this clone: Its specificity is unknown.

This clonotype was obtained from a woman aged 50 to 60 with small cell lung cancer. Sequenced: normal tissue next to the tumor.

The CDR3 sequence is CASSIGTANYGYTF. CDR3 in DNA: TGTGCCAGTAGTATTGGGACCGCTAACTATGGCTACACCTTC. The V call is TRBV19, the J call TRBJ1-2, with D perhaps matching TRBD1 (5 bases). Trimming left V 3 bases short and J 0 bases short, with 8 bases between. CDR3 length: 14 residues. The germline V gene has CDR1 LNHDA and CDR2 SQIVND (reference sequence).